This passage covers 27 T cell receptor beta chains from one sample sequenced in a study of T cells in Graves' hyperthyroidism and ophthalmopathy (dated by TCRdb to between 2018 and 2021). Libraries came from multiplex PCR. For sequencing, an Illumina HiSeq 2000 was employed. The TCR beta CDR3 regions were amplified from RNA transcripts. The TCR CDR3 was subjected to a first round of RT-PCR using the HTBI primer set and the Qiagen OneStep RT-PCR kit. The public reads were reanalyzed by TCRdb: fastp trimming at Q25, MiXCR alignment, in-frame beta chains only. Under each unique CDR3 protein, matching rows form one entry showing the most common genes and DNA. Within this sample are approximately 720,000 distinct CDR3 sequences, with about 19% of them counted one time only. Roughly 17% of the sample goes to the ten largest clones. Sequencing was performed on blood. All receptors derive from a woman between 50 and 59 years old with Graves' hyperthyroidism that later progressed to Graves' ophthalmopathy.

This rearrangement joins TRBV14 to TRBJ2-7; D is tentatively TRBD1 or TRBD2 (7 bases each). The CDR3 consists of 15 residues. V shed 1 base and J shed 2 bases, with 12 bases lying between them. Germline V gene sequence: CDR1 SGHDN, CDR2 FVKESK. Here the CDR3 DNA reads TGTGCCAGCAGCCAAGGGGCAGGGGGGGCCTACGAGCAGTACTTC. This gives the protein CASSQGAGGAYEQYF.

This clonotype was observed at least ten times. The chain couples TRBV27 to TRBJ1-1; D perhaps matches TRBD1 (5 bases). There are 13 residues in the CDR3. The germline gives CDR1 MNHEY, CDR2 SMNVEV (reference sequence). Between the trimmed V and J ends, which lost 8 bases and 7 bases, there was a span of 17 bases. CDR3 DNA sequence: TGTGCCAGCCGAGTCGGACACCGATTTGAAGCTTTCTTT. As protein: CASRVGHRFEAFF.

The table lists this clonotype with a few counts. The chain combines TRBV20-1 with TRBJ2-1, with TRBD2 identical over 11 bases. CDR3 length equals 18 residues. Germline V lookup: CDR1 DFQATT, CDR2 SNEGSKA (reference sequence). V dropped 3 bases and J dropped 1; count of bases not matched to a gene: 11. The DNA for the CDR3 is TGCAGTGCTAGTACGGCTAGCGGGGGGCTCCGGTCCTACAATGAGCAGTTCTTC. Translated: CSASTASGGLRSYNEQFF.

This sequence joins TRBV13 and TRBJ1-4; D unresolved. CDR3 length equals 14 residues. Trimming pared 6 bases from V and 4 bases from J, leaving 12 bases between. The germline V gene has CDR1 PRHDT and CDR2 FYEKMQ (reference sequence). CDR3 DNA: TGTGCCAGCAGTAGAACGACGGATAATGAAAAACTGTTTTTT. It codes for CASSRTTDNEKLFF.

In this sample, this clonotype turned up many times. The CDR3 sequence: CASSRAVAEQFF. The CDR3 DNA follows: TGTGCCAGCAGCCGTGCGGTGGCCGAGCAGTTCTTC. The gene calls are TRBV3-1 and TRBJ2-1; D is ambiguous. Trimming left V 4 bases short and J 10 bases short, with 11 bases between. Germline values: CDR1 LGHDT, CDR2 YNNKEL (reference sequence). The CDR3 extends over 12 amino acids.

The sample holds many counts of this clonotype. This chain uses TRBV11-2 with TRBJ2-7; 7 bases line up with TRBD1. V lost 3 bases and J lost 5; bases outside the gene matches: 1. The CDR3 runs to 12 residues. Germline-derived CDR1 and CDR2 are SGHAT and FQNNGV. CDR3 nucleotide sequence: TGTGCCAGCAGCTTTACAGGGGACGAGCAGTACTTC. Amino acids: CASSFTGDEQYF.

This clonotype was seen a handful of times. It may be a read error: a sequence one base away is much more abundant. This chain connects TRBV2 to TRBJ2-3; maybe TRBD2 (6 bases). The V end lost 7 bases, the J end lost 2 bases, and 16 bases lay between the germline ends. This CDR3 contains 15 residues. Germline lookup yields CDR1 SNHLY and CDR2 FYNNEI. In nucleotides, the CDR3 is TGTGCCAGCAACCTCGGGGGATCCGTCACAGATACGCAGTATTTT. It is translated as CASNLGGSVTDTQYF.

This clonotype was recorded many times. The chain has TRBV7-9 and TRBJ1-5; D perhaps matches TRBD1 (5 bases). CDR1 SEHNR and CDR2 FQNEAQ come from the germline V gene (reference sequence). The CDR3 consists of 13 residues. The germline V and J ends were trimmed by 5 bases and 11 bases, with 16 bases remaining between them. CDR3 DNA: TGTGCCAGCAGCCCCGGGGCCGTTTCGGCCCAGCATTTT. Translated, it gives CASSPGAVSAQHF.

The chain uses TRBV12-3 or TRBV12-4 and TRBJ2-7, with 10 positions matching TRBD2. CDR3 length: 16 amino acids. Trimming cost V 7 bases and J 2 bases; bases outside gene matches: 11. CDR3 bases: TGTGCCAGCACCGTGACTAGCGGGCCCAGCCCCTACGAGCAGTACTTC. This codes for CASTVTSGPSPYEQYF.

The rearrangement uses TRBV6-1 and TRBJ2-2; 8 bases are a match to TRBD1. The CDR3 length is 15 residues. The V and J ends lost 8 bases and 0 bases, in that order; junction bases with no gene match: 5. CDR1 is MNHNS, CDR2 SASEGT, per germline. CDR3 protein: CASGTGGSNTGELFF. CDR3 bases: TGTGCCAGCGGGACAGGTGGCTCGAACACCGGGGAGCTGTTTTTT.

This clonotype was detected a few times. The V gene is TRBV7-8, the J gene TRBJ2-5; D unclear. Per the germline V gene, CDR1 is SGHVS and CDR2 is FQNEAQ. CDR3 size: 17 residues. The V end was cut by 2 bases, the J end by 4 bases, with 20 bases between. The CDR3 is CASSLSFASVSRETQYF. The CDR3 bases are TGTGCCAGCAGCTTAAGTTTCGCTTCCGTCTCCCGAGAGACCCAGTACTTC.

The chain employs TRBV3-1 and TRBJ2-2; 7 bases are shared with TRBD2. This CDR3 is built from 16 residues. Germline-derived CDR1 and CDR2 are LGHDT and YNNKEL (reference sequence). V lost 4 bases to trimming and J lost 0 bases; unmatched junction nucleotides: 5. The CDR3 nucleotides read TGTGCCAGCAGCCCAATAGCGGGTCCGAACACCGGGGAGCTGTTTTTT. Translation gives CASSPIAGPNTGELFF.

V gene TRBV3-1 combines with J gene TRBJ2-5; 8 positions agree with TRBD1. Germline CDR1 reads LGHDT; CDR2 reads YNNKEL (reference sequence). V lost 0 bases and J lost 2; bases outside the gene matches: 8. The CDR3 extends over 17 amino acids. CDR3 in amino acids: CASSQDTPWTGQETQYF. In DNA form, the CDR3 reads TGTGCCAGCAGCCAAGATACCCCGTGGACAGGGCAAGAGACCCAGTACTTC.

This chain joins TRBV5-1 and TRBJ1-1; D unresolved. Germline CDR1 SGHRS, CDR2 YFSETQ. This CDR3 region has 18 residues. The germline V and J ends were trimmed by 4 bases and 1 base, with 23 bases remaining between them. CDR3 DNA sequence: TGCGCCAGCAGCCTGGTACTGTCCAGGACTCCTCAGAACACTGAAGCTTTCTTT. Translating it yields CASSLVLSRTPQNTEAFF.

This clonotype was seen many times. This chain joins TRBV20-1 and TRBJ2-7, with TRBD1 matching over 11 bases. V dropped 5 bases and J dropped 0; count of bases not matched to a gene: 3. Germline V gene data show CDR1 as DFQATT and CDR2 as SNEGSKA (reference sequence). The CDR3 loop spans 14 amino acids. CDR3 nucleotide sequence: TGCAGTGCTCAGGACAGGGGGCTCTCCTACGAGCAGTACTTC. Protein sequence: CSAQDRGLSYEQYF.

This clonotype has just a few counts. The chain recombines TRBV7-9 with TRBJ1-1; TRBD1 aligns across 8 bases. Germline CDR1 reads SEHNR; CDR2 reads FQNEAQ (reference sequence). The CDR3 is made up of 16 amino acids. Trimming at V came to 5 bases and at J to 3 bases, leaving 11 bases not matched to a gene. The CDR3 loop reads CASSDGQGTLDTEAFF. CDR3 nucleotide sequence: TGTGCCAGCAGCGATGGACAGGGCACTTTGGACACTGAAGCTTTCTTT.

This clonotype was observed at least ten times. J is TRBJ2-5 and V is TRBV11-2; a possible D gene is TRBD2 (5 bases). The CDR3 sequence is 14 residues long. Trimming stripped 3 bases from V and 5 bases from J, with 13 bases between. The germline gives CDR1 SGHAT, CDR2 FQNNGV. CDR3 loop: CASSFSPGGETQYF. The CDR3 nucleotides read TGTGCCAGCAGCTTCAGTCCGGGCGGGGAGACCCAGTACTTC.

Worth noting for this clonotype: A read error may be the cause here, since a much bigger clone is one base away. The rearrangement uses TRBV7-8 and TRBJ1-1; the D is unclear. CDR1 SGHVS and CDR2 FQNEAQ come from the germline V gene. The CDR3 loop spans 12 amino acids. V lost 8 bases and J lost 11, with 18 bases in between. CDR3 sequence: CASGPGSRRAFF. Here the CDR3 DNA reads TGTGCCAGCGGCCCCGGGAGTCGTCGTGCTTTCTTT.

This clonotype was seen many times. The J gene is TRBJ2-5, the V gene TRBV27, with D perhaps matching TRBD1 (5 bases). Germline CDR1 reads MNHEY; CDR2 reads SMNVEV (reference sequence). The V end lost 5 bases, the J end lost 2 bases, and 18 bases lay between the germline ends. This CDR3 is built from 16 residues. CDR3 protein: CASSPIRGAGQETQYF. In DNA form, the CDR3 reads TGTGCCAGCAGTCCCATCCGTGGGGCAGGGCAAGAGACCCAGTACTTC.

The chain recombines TRBV30 with TRBJ2-5; 8 bases map to TRBD1. The CDR3 has 13 amino acids. The germline V gene encodes CDR1 GTSNPN and CDR2 SVGIG (reference sequence). The trim removed 4 bases at V and 1 base at J, leaving 2 bases unmatched. CDR3 amino acids: CAWTGQVQETQYF. The CDR3 DNA follows: TGTGCCTGGACGGGACAGGTCCAAGAGACCCAGTACTTC.

About this clonotype itself: This may arise from a read error, as a much more abundant clone is one base away. This chain uses TRBV12-3 or TRBV12-4 with TRBJ2-7; 7 nucleotides align to TRBD2. The ends lost 6 bases at V and 9 bases at J; junction bases unmatched: 5. The CDR3 runs to 11 residues. In DNA form, the CDR3 reads TGTGCCAGCAGACCTGGGGGGGGGCAGTACTTC. Its protein is CASRPGGGQYF.

This clonotype showed up just a few times. V usage is TRBV5-6 and J usage is TRBJ1-4, with D unclear. The V end was cut by 6 bases, the J end by 0 bases, with 12 bases between. The CDR3 runs 15 residues. CDR1 and CDR2 from the germline V gene are SGHDT and YYEEEE. The CDR3, as DNA: TGTGCCAGCATCCCCAGCGATGCAACTAATGAAAAACTGTTTTTT. Translation: CASIPSDATNEKLFF.

This clonotype was detected many times. The CDR3 protein is CSAPDGYTF. CDR3 nucleotides: TGCAGTGCCCCCGATGGCTACACCTTC. The V gene is TRBV20-1, the J gene TRBJ1-2; no clear D. Trimming left V 6 bases short and J 6 bases short, with 5 bases between. Germline V gene lookup returns CDR1 DFQATT and CDR2 SNEGSKA (reference sequence). CDR3 length: 9 amino acids.

This chain connects TRBV27 to TRBJ1-5; D may be TRBD1 (5 bases). The V end lost 5 bases, the J end lost 0 bases, and 17 bases lay between the germline ends. Germline V gene sequence: CDR1 MNHEY, CDR2 SMNVEV (reference sequence). This CDR3 comprises 17 residues. The CDR3 here is CASSKGDRVSSNQPQHF. The CDR3 DNA sequence: TGTGCCAGCAGTAAGGGTGACAGAGTTAGTAGCAATCAGCCCCAGCATTTT.

This clonotype came up a few times. This chain links TRBV6-5 with TRBJ1-2; D uncertain. The V end lost 0 bases, the J end lost 0 bases, and 11 bases lay between the germline ends. CDR3 length: 16 residues. Germline V lookup: CDR1 MNHEY, CDR2 SVGAGI. CDR3: CASSYSVGNPNYGYTF. The DNA of the CDR3 is TGTGCCAGCAGTTACTCGGTTGGTAATCCTAACTATGGCTACACCTTC.

This clonotype was counted only a few times. The chain's CDR3 is CASSHARGAQGNTIYF. The CDR3 bases are TGTGCCAGCAGTCACGCTAGGGGGGCGCAGGGAAACACCATATATTTT. The J gene is TRBJ1-3, the V gene TRBV25-1, with D possibly TRBD1 on 6 matching bases. The germline gives CDR1 MGHDK, CDR2 SYGVNS. Trimming cost V 5 bases and J 4 bases, with 18 bases left between them. The CDR3 is made up of 16 amino acids. The whole variable domain, remainder taken from reference TRBV25-1 and TRBJ1-3, is EADIYQTPRYLVIGTGKKITLECSQTMGHDKMYWYQQDPGMELHLIHYSYGVNSTEKGDLSSESTVSRIRTEHFPLTLESARPSHTSQYLCASSHARGAQGNTIYFGEGSWLTVV.

This clonotype was counted at least ten times. The chain employs TRBV7-9 and TRBJ1-5, with a weak D call TRBD1 (5 bases). The V end lost 1 base, the J end lost 1 base, and 11 bases lay between the germline ends. Germline lookup yields CDR1 SEHNR and CDR2 FQNEAQ (reference sequence). The CDR3 is made up of 16 amino acids. The CDR3 loop reads CASSLEGFVSNQPQHF. CDR3 coding DNA: TGTGCCAGCAGCTTAGAGGGGTTCGTGAGCAATCAGCCCCAGCATTTT.